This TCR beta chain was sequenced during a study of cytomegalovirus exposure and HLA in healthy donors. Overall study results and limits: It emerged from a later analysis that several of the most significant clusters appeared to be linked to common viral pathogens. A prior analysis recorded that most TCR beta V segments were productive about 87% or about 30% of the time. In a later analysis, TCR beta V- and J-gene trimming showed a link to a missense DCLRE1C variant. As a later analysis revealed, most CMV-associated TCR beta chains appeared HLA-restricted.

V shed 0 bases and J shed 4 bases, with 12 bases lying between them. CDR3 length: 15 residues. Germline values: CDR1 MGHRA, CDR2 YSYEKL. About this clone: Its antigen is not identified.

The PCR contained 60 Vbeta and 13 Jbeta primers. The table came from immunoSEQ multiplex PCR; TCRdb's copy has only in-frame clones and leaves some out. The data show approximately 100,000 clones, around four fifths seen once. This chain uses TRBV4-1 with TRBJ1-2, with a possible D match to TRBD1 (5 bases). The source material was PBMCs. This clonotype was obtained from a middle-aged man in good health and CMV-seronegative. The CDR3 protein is CASSQDRRGGYGYTF. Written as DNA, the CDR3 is TGCGCCAGCAGCCAAGATCGGAGGGGTGGCTATGGCTACACCTTC.